These 8 T cell receptor beta chains originate from one sample sequenced in a study of T-cell memory formation after mild COVID-19. From the 5' RACE reads, TCRdb called clonotypes with MiXCR, one entry per CDR3 protein. Here the sample spans about 150,000 distinct CDR3 sequences, 10% to 15% being singletons. Sequenced: PBMCs or a T cell subset sorted from them (not recorded which). These receptors came from a man aged 18 to 29 who had mild COVID-19 (a few samples of this study predate the infection). Cell type and time point are not known.

This rearrangement joins TRBV5-1 to TRBJ2-5; 9 bases fit TRBD2. This CDR3 is built from 15 residues. Germline V gene sequence: CDR1 SGHRS, CDR2 YFSETQ. V lost 7 bases and J lost 5; bases outside the gene matches: 12. The CDR3 sequence: CASRGLAGTRETQYF. The DNA of the CDR3 is TGCGCCAGCCGGGGGCTAGCGGGGACTCGGGAGACCCAGTACTTC.

CDR3 loop: CASSEGQSYGYTF. The CDR3 nucleotides read TGTGCCAGCAGCGAGGGCCAGAGCTATGGCTACACCTTC. The genes are TRBV9 and TRBJ1-2; D is unclear. V shed 3 bases and J shed 4 bases, with 10 bases lying between them. Germline loops: CDR1 SGDLS, CDR2 YYNGEE. This CDR3 comprises 13 residues.

The chain combines TRBV10-3 with TRBJ2-1, with TRBD1 matching over 8 bases. The CDR3 is 14 residues long. With 5 bases clipped from V and 6 bases from J, the junction kept 6 bases outside the gene matches. Germline V lookup: CDR1 ENHRY, CDR2 SYGVKD. The CDR3 DNA reads as TGTGCCATCAGTCCTACAGGGGGAAGCAATGAGCAGTTCTTC. Translating gives CAISPTGGSNEQFF.

Written as DNA, the CDR3 is TGCAGTGCTAGCAATTTCAGGGGCTACGAGCAGTACTTC. Its translation: CSASNFRGYEQYF. J is TRBJ2-7 and V is TRBV20-1; D is perhaps TRBD1 (6 bases). V gave up 3 bases and J gave up 3 bases, with 12 bases separating them. Looked up from germline, CDR1 is DFQATT and CDR2 is SNEGSKA (reference sequence). This CDR3 region has 13 residues.

The rearrangement uses TRBV5-1 and TRBJ2-3, with D unresolved. The CDR3 is made up of 15 amino acids. Deletions cut 0 bases from V and 0 bases from J, with 8 bases between. Looked up from germline, CDR1 is SGHRS and CDR2 is YFSETQ. CDR3 nucleotide sequence: TGCGCCAGCAGCTTGGGCGAAACTAGCACAGATACGCAGTATTTT. Residues: CASSLGETSTDTQYF.

There are a few counts of this clonotype. V and J are TRBV28 and TRBJ1-5; D is perhaps TRBD1 (6 bases). V was cut by 4 bases and J by 16 bases, with 17 bases left in between. This CDR3 has 12 residues. Per the germline V gene, CDR1 is MDHEN and CDR2 is SYDVKM. The DNA of the CDR3 is TGTGCCAGCAGTTCGTCGGGACAAACGTGTCATTTT. As protein: CASSSSGQTCHF.

This CDR3 is CASSERTVANEKLFF. CDR3 DNA sequence: TGTGCCAGCAGTGAAAGGACAGTTGCTAATGAAAAACTGTTTTTT. This sequence joins TRBV6-1 and TRBJ1-4, with D possibly matching TRBD1 (6 bases). The V end lost 2 bases, the J end lost 3 bases, and 10 bases lay between the germline ends. CDR3 size: 15 residues. The V gene's germline CDR1 is MNHNS and CDR2 SASEGT.

This clonotype was seen more than once but under ten times. The genes are TRBV12-3 or TRBV12-4 and TRBJ2-4; tentatively, D is TRBD1 (7 bases). This CDR3 is built from 17 residues. The germline V and J ends were trimmed by 5 bases and 0 bases, with 17 bases remaining between them. The CDR3 region has the DNA TGTGCCAGCAGTCAGGGACAGCCGGGACTAGCCAAAAACATTCAGTACTTC. It encodes CASSQGQPGLAKNIQYF.